Many counts were recorded for the clone carrying this T cell receptor (beta chain). The antigen remains unidentified. The read comes to an end 3 residues before the CDR3 does, leaving the germline J gene to fill in the end. The sample originates from a study of T cell clonality in common variable immunodeficiency. Study-level points and caveats: CVID subjects shared fewer TCRbeta clones than healthy controls did.

Profiled with immunoSEQ multiplex PCR; TCRdb holds only in-frame clones, not every one. This sample carries some 60,000 clones and no singletons, and approximately 1.6% goes to the top ten. The V and J ends lost 5 bases and 3 bases, in that order; junction bases with no gene match: 4. Germline CDR1 LNHDA, CDR2 SQIVND (reference sequence). The CDR3 has 13 amino acids. The sequence derives from a person between 18 and 75 years old in good health. The J gene is TRBJ2-7, the V gene TRBV19; 7 bases match TRBD1. Sequencing was performed on peripheral blood mononuclear cells. CDR3 in amino acids: CASSFRTGYEQYF. Partial CDR3 DNA: TGTGCCAGTAGTTTCCGGACAGGCTACGAG.